This T cell receptor beta chain was identified during a study of shared clonotypes between healthy human individuals. General study findings and limits: Donor scarcity curtailed the genetic and exposure-history diversity represented herein.

A note on this clone: Its cognate antigen is unknown. Other nucleotide sequences from this sample produce the same CDR3.

Profiled with immunoSEQ multiplex PCR; TCRdb holds only in-frame clones, not every one. The repertoire holds roughly 720,000 clones, with roughly 87% as singletons. Germline CDR1 reads SEHNR; CDR2 reads FQNEAQ (reference sequence). There are 14 residues in the CDR3. The germline V and J ends were trimmed by 3 bases and 0 bases, with 7 bases remaining between them. Sequences were obtained from memory CD8+ T cells from PBMCs. Subset: CD45RO+ cells pooled with CCR7-negative TemRA cells. The chain joins TRBV7-9 to TRBJ2-3; D may correspond to TRBD1 or TRBD2 (5 bases each). This clonotype was obtained from a man between 18 and 35 years old in good health. Some clones in this sample may be carry-over from other donors' samples. The CDR3 reads CASSLGVSTDTQYF. The CDR3 nucleotides read TGTGCCAGCAGCTTGGGGGTTAGCACAGATACGCAGTATTTT.